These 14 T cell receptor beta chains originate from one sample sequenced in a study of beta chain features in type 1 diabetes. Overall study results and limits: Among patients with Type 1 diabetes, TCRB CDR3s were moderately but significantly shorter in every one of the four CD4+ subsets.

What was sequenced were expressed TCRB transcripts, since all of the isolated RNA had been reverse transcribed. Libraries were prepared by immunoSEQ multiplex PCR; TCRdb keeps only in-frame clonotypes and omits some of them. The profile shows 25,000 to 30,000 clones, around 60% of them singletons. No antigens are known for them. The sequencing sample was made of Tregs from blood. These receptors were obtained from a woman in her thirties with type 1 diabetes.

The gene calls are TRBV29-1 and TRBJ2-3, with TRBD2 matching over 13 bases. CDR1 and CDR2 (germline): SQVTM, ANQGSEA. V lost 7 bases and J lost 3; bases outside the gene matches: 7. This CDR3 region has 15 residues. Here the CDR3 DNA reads TGCAGCGCAACCGGGACTAGCGGGAAGACAGATACGCAGTATTTT. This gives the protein CSATGTSGKTDTQYF.

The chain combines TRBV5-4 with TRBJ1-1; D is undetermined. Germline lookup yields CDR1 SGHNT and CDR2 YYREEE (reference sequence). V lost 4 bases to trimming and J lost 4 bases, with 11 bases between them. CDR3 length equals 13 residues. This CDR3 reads CASSLTMGTEAFF. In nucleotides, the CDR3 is TGTGCCAGCAGCCTGACAATGGGCACTGAAGCTTTCTTT.

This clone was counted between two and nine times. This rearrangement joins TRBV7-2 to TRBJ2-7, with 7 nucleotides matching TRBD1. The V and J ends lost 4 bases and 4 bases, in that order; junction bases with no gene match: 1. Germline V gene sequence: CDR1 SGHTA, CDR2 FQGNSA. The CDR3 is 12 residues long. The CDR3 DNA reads TGTGCCAGCAGCTGGGACAGTTACGAGCAGTACTTC. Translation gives CASSWDSYEQYF.

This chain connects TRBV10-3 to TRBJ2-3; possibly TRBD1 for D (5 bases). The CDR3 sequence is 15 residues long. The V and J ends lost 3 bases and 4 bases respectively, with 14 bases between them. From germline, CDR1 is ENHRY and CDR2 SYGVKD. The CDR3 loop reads CAISDPRAWADTQYF. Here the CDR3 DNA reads TGTGCCATCAGTGATCCCAGGGCATGGGCAGATACGCAGTATTTT.

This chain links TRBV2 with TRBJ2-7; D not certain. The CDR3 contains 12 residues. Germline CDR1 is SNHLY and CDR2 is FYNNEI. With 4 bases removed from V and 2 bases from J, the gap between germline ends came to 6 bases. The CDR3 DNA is TGTGCCAGCAGTGTTAGAACCTACGAGCAGTACTTC. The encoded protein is CASSVRTYEQYF.

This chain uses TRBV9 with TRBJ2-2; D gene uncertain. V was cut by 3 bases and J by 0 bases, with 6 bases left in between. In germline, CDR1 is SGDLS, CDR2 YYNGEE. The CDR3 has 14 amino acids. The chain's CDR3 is CASSGHPNTGELFF. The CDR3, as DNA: TGTGCCAGCAGCGGGCATCCGAACACCGGGGAGCTGTTTTTT.

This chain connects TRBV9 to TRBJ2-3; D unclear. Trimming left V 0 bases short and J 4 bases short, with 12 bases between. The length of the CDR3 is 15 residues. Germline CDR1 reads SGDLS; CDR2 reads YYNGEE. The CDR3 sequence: CASSVGAWVADTQYF. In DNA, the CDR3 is TGTGCCAGCAGCGTAGGGGCTTGGGTTGCAGATACGCAGTATTTT.

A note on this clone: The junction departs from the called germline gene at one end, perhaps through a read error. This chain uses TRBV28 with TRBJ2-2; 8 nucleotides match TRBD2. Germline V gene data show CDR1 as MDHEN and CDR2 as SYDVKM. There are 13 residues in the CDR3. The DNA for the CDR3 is TGTGCCAGCATTTTAGCGGGGACCGGGGAGCTGTTTTTT. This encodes CASILAGTGELFF.

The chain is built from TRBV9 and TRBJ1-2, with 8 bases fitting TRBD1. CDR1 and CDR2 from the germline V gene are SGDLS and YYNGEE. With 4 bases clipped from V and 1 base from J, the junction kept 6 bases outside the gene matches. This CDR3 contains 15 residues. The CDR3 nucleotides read TGTGCCAGCAGCCCCCGGGACAGGATTAACTATGGCTACACCTTC. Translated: CASSPRDRINYGYTF.

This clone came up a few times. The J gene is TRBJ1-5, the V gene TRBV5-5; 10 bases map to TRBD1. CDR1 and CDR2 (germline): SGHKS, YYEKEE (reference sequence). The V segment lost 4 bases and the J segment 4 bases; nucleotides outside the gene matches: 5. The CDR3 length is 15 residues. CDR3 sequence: CASSIRTGGNQPQHF. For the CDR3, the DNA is TGTGCCAGCAGCATTCGGACAGGGGGAAATCAGCCCCAGCATTTT. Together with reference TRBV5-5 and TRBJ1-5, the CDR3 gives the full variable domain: DAGVTQSPTHLIKTRGQQVTLRCSPISGHKSVSWYQQVLGQGPQFIFQYYEKEERGRGNFPDRFSARQFPNYSSELNVNALLLGDSALYLCASSIRTGGNQPQHFGDGTRLSIL.

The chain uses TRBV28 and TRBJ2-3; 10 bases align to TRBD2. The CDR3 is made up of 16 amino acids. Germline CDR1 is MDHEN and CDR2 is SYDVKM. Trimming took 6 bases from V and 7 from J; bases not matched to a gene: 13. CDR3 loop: CASSKAGTSVRNTQYF. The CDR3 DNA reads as TGTGCCAGCAGCAAAGCCGGGACTAGCGTCCGCAATACGCAGTATTTT.

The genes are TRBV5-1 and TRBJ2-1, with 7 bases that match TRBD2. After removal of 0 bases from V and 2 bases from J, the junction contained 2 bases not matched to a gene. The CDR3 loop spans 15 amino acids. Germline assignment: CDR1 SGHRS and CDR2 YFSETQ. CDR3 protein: CASSLASGTYNEQFF. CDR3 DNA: TGCGCCAGCAGCTTGGCCAGCGGGACCTACAATGAGCAGTTCTTC.

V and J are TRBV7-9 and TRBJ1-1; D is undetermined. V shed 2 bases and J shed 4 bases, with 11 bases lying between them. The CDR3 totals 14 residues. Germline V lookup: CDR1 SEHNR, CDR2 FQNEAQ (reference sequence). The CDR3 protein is CASSLWATVTEAFF. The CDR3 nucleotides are TGTGCCAGCAGCTTATGGGCCACGGTCACTGAAGCTTTCTTT.

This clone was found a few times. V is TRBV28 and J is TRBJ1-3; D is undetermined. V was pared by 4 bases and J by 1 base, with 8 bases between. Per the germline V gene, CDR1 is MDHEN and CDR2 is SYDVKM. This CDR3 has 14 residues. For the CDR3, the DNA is TGTGCCAGCAGTTCAGCGGGATCTGGAAACACCATATATTTT. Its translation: CASSSAGSGNTIYF.